These T cell receptor beta chains were read from a single sample in a study of post-analysis software for immune sequencing data. TCRdb reprocessed the PCR reads with MiXCR, giving one entry per CDR3 protein. This table holds 450,000 to 700,000 distinct CDR3 sequences, around 47% found once. The sequenced material came from blood. These receptors originate from a girl under 18 with multiple sclerosis. The CDR3 runs from the conserved cysteine through the conserved F or W. Each record gives: J gene, D gene, V gene, clone size, CDR3 length, CDR3 protein, CDR3 DNA. D genes are given only for firm matches. Not every row has a clone size; where given, it reads once, few, many or a size class.

j_gene: TRBJ1-2; d_gene: TRBD1; v_gene: TRBV2; abundance: few; len: 13; CDR3aa: CASNRDSGYGYTF; CDR3nt: TGTGCCAGCAACCGGGACAGCGGCTATGGCTACACCTTC
j_gene: TRBJ2-3; d_gene: TRBD2; v_gene: TRBV6-6; abundance: few; len: 15; CDR3aa: CASSPPGTTTDTQYF; CDR3nt: TGTGCCAGCAGCCCCCCCGGGACTACCACAGATACGCAGTATTTT
j_gene: TRBJ2-6; d_gene: .; v_gene: TRBV20-1; abundance: once; len: 15; CDR3aa: CSARGGQSGANVLTF; CDR3nt: TGCAGTGCTAGAGGGGGGCAATCCGGGGCCAACGTCCTGACTTTC
j_gene: TRBJ2-1; d_gene: .; v_gene: TRBV5-1; abundance: few; len: 15; CDR3aa: CASSPTVAEYNEQFF; CDR3nt: TGCGCCAGCAGCCCTACGGTAGCGGAATACAATGAGCAGTTCTTC
j_gene: TRBJ1-2; d_gene: .; v_gene: TRBV7-9; abundance: .; len: 13; CDR3aa: CASSSPDPEGYTF; CDR3nt: TGTGCCAGCAGCTCCCCGGATCCCGAGGGCTACACCTTC
j_gene: TRBJ2-5; d_gene: .; v_gene: TRBV10-3; abundance: .; len: 14; CDR3aa: CAIRSQGRQETQYF; CDR3nt: TGTGCCATCAGGTCCCAGGGGCGCCAAGAGACCCAGTACTTC
j_gene: TRBJ2-7; d_gene: .; v_gene: TRBV27; abundance: few; len: 14; CDR3aa: CASSFGTTTYEQYF; CDR3nt: TGTGCCAGCAGCTTCGGGACCACTACCTACGAGCAGTACTTC
j_gene: TRBJ2-7; d_gene: .; v_gene: TRBV20-1; abundance: .; len: 13; CDR3aa: CSAWGTSSYEQYF; CDR3nt: TGCAGTGCTTGGGGCACCAGCTCCTACGAGCAGTACTTC
j_gene: TRBJ2-1; d_gene: .; v_gene: TRBV10-3; abundance: .; len: 11; CDR3aa: CAISRSHEQFF; CDR3nt: TGTGCCATCAGCCGCTCTCATGAGCAGTTCTTC
j_gene: TRBJ2-1; d_gene: TRBD1; v_gene: TRBV6-5; abundance: .; len: 13; CDR3aa: CASRPGTAQGEFF; CDR3nt: TGTGCCAGCAGGCCGGGGACAGCTCAGGGGGAGTTCTTC
j_gene: TRBJ2-3; d_gene: .; v_gene: TRBV5-6; abundance: few; len: 14; CDR3aa: CASSLDGRTDTQYF; CDR3nt: TGTGCCAGCAGCTTGGATGGGCGCACAGATACGCAGTATTTT
j_gene: TRBJ1-1; d_gene: TRBD1; v_gene: TRBV9; abundance: .; len: 18; CDR3aa: CASSASLPGQGETTEAFF; CDR3nt: TGTGCCAGCAGCGCATCCCTGCCGGGACAGGGGGAGACCACTGAAGCTTTCTTT
j_gene: TRBJ2-1; d_gene: .; v_gene: TRBV20-1; abundance: .; len: 15; CDR3aa: CSALPPMSSHNEQFF; CDR3nt: TGCAGTGCCCTCCCTCCTATGAGCTCCCACAATGAGCAGTTCTTC
j_gene: TRBJ1-5; d_gene: .; v_gene: TRBV5-1; abundance: once; len: 13; CDR3aa: CASSLAPAQPQHF; CDR3nt: TGCGCCAGCAGCTTGGCTCCGGCACAGCCCCAGCATTTT
j_gene: TRBJ2-3; d_gene: TRBD1; v_gene: TRBV4-1; abundance: .; len: 17; CDR3aa: CASSPSRSGQRTDTQYF; CDR3nt: TGCGCCAGCAGCCCCAGTAGGTCGGGACAGCGCACAGATACGCAGTATTTT
j_gene: TRBJ2-1; d_gene: TRBD2; v_gene: TRBV2; abundance: .; len: 14; CDR3aa: CARQTSGRASEQFF; CDR3nt: TGTGCCAGACAGACTAGCGGGAGGGCCAGTGAGCAGTTCTTC
j_gene: TRBJ2-5; d_gene: .; v_gene: TRBV5-1; abundance: .; len: 14; CDR3aa: CATSSGEYQETQYF; CDR3nt: TGCGCCACCAGTTCGGGCGAATACCAAGAGACCCAGTACTTC
j_gene: TRBJ2-1; d_gene: TRBD2; v_gene: TRBV7-9; abundance: few; len: 17; CDR3aa: CASSLASGSSKSDEQFF; CDR3nt: TGTGCCAGCAGCTTGGCTAGCGGGAGTTCAAAGTCAGATGAGCAGTTCTTC
j_gene: TRBJ1-1; d_gene: .; v_gene: TRBV12-3/TRBV12-4; abundance: few; len: 14; CDR3aa: CASSYTDRRTEAFF; CDR3nt: TGTGCCAGCAGTTACACCGACAGGCGTACTGAAGCTTTCTTT
j_gene: TRBJ2-1; d_gene: .; v_gene: TRBV7-9; abundance: .; len: 13; CDR3aa: CASSTAGYNEQFF; CDR3nt: TGTGCCAGCAGTACGGCCGGCTACAATGAGCAGTTCTTC
j_gene: TRBJ1-5; d_gene: .; v_gene: TRBV12-3/TRBV12-4; abundance: .; len: 12; CDR3aa: CASRREDQPQHF; CDR3nt: TGTGCCAGCAGAAGGGAGGATCAGCCCCAGCATTTT
j_gene: TRBJ1-2; d_gene: .; v_gene: TRBV7-9; abundance: .; len: 13; CDR3aa: CASSSSSILGYTF; CDR3nt: TGTGCCAGCAGCTCTTCCTCGATTCTAGGCTACACCTTC
j_gene: TRBJ2-1; d_gene: .; v_gene: TRBV3-1; abundance: .; len: 15; CDR3aa: CASSQAPSSYDGQFF; CDR3nt: TGTGCCAGCAGCCAAGCACCATCGTCCTACGATGGGCAGTTCTTC
j_gene: TRBJ1-2; d_gene: TRBD1; v_gene: TRBV11-2; abundance: few; len: 16; CDR3aa: CASSPQRGGWGYGYTF; CDR3nt: TGTGCCAGCAGCCCCCAGAGAGGGGGCTGGGGCTATGGCTACACCTTC
j_gene: TRBJ2-1; d_gene: .; v_gene: TRBV27; abundance: .; len: 14; CDR3aa: CASSAPGPYNEQFF; CDR3nt: TGTGCCAGCTCGGCCCCGGGCCCTTACAATGAGCAGTTCTTC
j_gene: TRBJ2-1; d_gene: .; v_gene: TRBV7-8; abundance: few; len: 15; CDR3aa: CASSLRRDPRSEQFF; CDR3nt: TGTGCCAGCAGCTTAAGGCGGGACCCAAGGAGTGAGCAGTTCTTC
j_gene: TRBJ2-6; d_gene: TRBD2; v_gene: TRBV5-1; abundance: .; len: 18; CDR3aa: CASSLGASGTSGANVLTF; CDR3nt: TGCGCCAGCAGCTTGGGAGCTAGCGGGACCTCTGGGGCCAACGTCCTGACTTTC
j_gene: TRBJ2-7; d_gene: TRBD1; v_gene: TRBV4-1; abundance: .; len: 15; CDR3aa: CASSQGDRGRNEQYF; CDR3nt: TGCGCCAGCAGCCAAGGGGACAGGGGGCGCAACGAGCAGTACTTC
j_gene: TRBJ1-2; d_gene: .; v_gene: TRBV7-2; abundance: few; len: 13; CDR3aa: CASSLTADYGYTF; CDR3nt: TGTGCCAGCAGCTTGACCGCCGACTATGGCTACACCTTC
j_gene: TRBJ1-1; d_gene: .; v_gene: TRBV15; abundance: once; len: 14; CDR3aa: CATSRERWNTEAFF; CDR3nt: TGTGCCACCAGCAGAGAACGTTGGAACACTGAAGCTTTCTTT
j_gene: TRBJ2-7; d_gene: .; v_gene: TRBV7-2; abundance: .; len: 14; CDR3aa: CASSRVSSPYEQYF; CDR3nt: TGTGCCAGCAGCCGCGTTAGCTCGCCCTACGAGCAGTACTTC
j_gene: TRBJ1-1; d_gene: .; v_gene: TRBV20-1; abundance: few; len: 14; CDR3aa: CSVLYRRGATEAFF; CDR3nt: TGCAGTGTTCTCTACCGCAGGGGAGCCACTGAAGCTTTCTTT
j_gene: TRBJ2-5; d_gene: TRBD2; v_gene: TRBV12-3/TRBV12-4; abundance: .; len: 14; CDR3aa: CASNDRLAVEAQYF; CDR3nt: TGTGCCAGCAACGACCGACTAGCAGTCGAGGCCCAGTACTTC
j_gene: TRBJ1-4; d_gene: TRBD1; v_gene: TRBV10-1; abundance: .; len: 14; CDR3aa: CASSESGGDEKLFF; CDR3nt: TGCGCCAGCAGTGAGTCAGGGGGCGACGAAAAACTGTTTTTT
j_gene: TRBJ2-3; d_gene: .; v_gene: TRBV7-2; abundance: .; len: 14; CDR3aa: CASSLHPGPDTQYF; CDR3nt: TGTGCCAGCAGCCTCCACCCGGGCCCAGATACGCAGTATTTT
j_gene: TRBJ2-7; d_gene: .; v_gene: TRBV29-1; abundance: .; len: 13; CDR3aa: CSVEELTPGEQYF; CDR3nt: TGCAGCGTTGAAGAACTAACCCCTGGAGAGCAGTACTTC